A selection of T cell receptor beta chains follows, all from one sample in a study of identical twins. TCRdb processed the 5' RACE reads anew with MiXCR; each CDR3 protein has one entry. The sample includes 450,000 or so distinct CDR3 sequences, 14% of them seen just once. The same sample was also used in a study of yellow fever vaccine responses in identical twins.

The sequenced sample was CD4+ T cells sorted from blood. These receptors all come from a woman aged 18-35 years in good health. Both conserved end residues are part of each CDR3. A D gene is named only where the DNA matches it firmly. Only some rows state a clone size, as once, few, many or a class for expanded clones.

DNA	CDR3	length	J	size	D	V
TGCGCCAGCAGCCGGATGGACAGGGTCCAAGAGACCCAGTACTTC	CASSRMDRVQETQYF	15	TRBJ2-5	NA	TRBD1	TRBV5-1
TGTGCCACCAGTGATGACAGGTGGGGGGATGGCTACACCTTC	CATSDDRWGDGYTF	14	TRBJ1-2	many	NA	TRBV24-1
TGTGCCAGCAGCCTGGACAGGTTCAGGGATACGCAGTATTTT	CASSLDRFRDTQYF	14	TRBJ2-3	few	TRBD1	TRBV6-2/TRBV6-3
TGTGCCAGCAATACGGGGCTAAACTCTGGGGCCAACGTCCTGACTTTC	CASNTGLNSGANVLTF	16	TRBJ2-6	many	NA	TRBV7-2
TGTGCCACCTCGCGGGGGGCCGGAGCCGAGCAGTACTTC	CATSRGAGAEQYF	13	TRBJ2-7	few	TRBD2	TRBV24-1
TGCGCCAGCAGTGTCTTCGGGGGAGGGCCCGAGCAGTACTTC	CASSVFGGGPEQYF	14	TRBJ2-7	NA	TRBD2	TRBV10-2
TGTGCCAGCACCGAAGAGTACCCGGATAAGGAGACCCAGTACTTC	CASTEEYPDKETQYF	15	TRBJ2-5	NA	NA	TRBV7-9
TGCGCCAGCAGCTCATCGGGGGGATTGAGAGAGCAGTACTTC	CASSSSGGLREQYF	14	TRBJ2-7	many	TRBD2	TRBV5-1
TGTGCCAGCAGCCGAGGTTCCGTTTCTACCGGGGAGCTGTTTTTT	CASSRGSVSTGELFF	15	TRBJ2-2	few	NA	TRBV3-1
TGTGCCAGCAGCCAAAACCAGGGGGAGGGCGAGCAGTACTTC	CASSQNQGEGEQYF	14	TRBJ2-7	NA	NA	TRBV3-1
TGCAGTGCTAGAGATCCAGGTAGCGGGAGGGCCAGGAATGAGCAGTTCTTC	CSARDPGSGRARNEQFF	17	TRBJ2-1	few	TRBD2	TRBV20-1
TGTGCCAGCAGTTACTCGGGCCGGGGTTACGAGCAGTACTTC	CASSYSGRGYEQYF	14	TRBJ2-7	few	NA	TRBV6-2/TRBV6-3
TGTGCCAGCAGTTCGGGACGGCGGACTAGCGTGAGCAATGAGCAGTTCTTC	CASSSGRRTSVSNEQFF	17	TRBJ2-1	NA	TRBD2	TRBV6-2/TRBV6-3